The present TCR beta chain was sequenced within a study of T-cell memory formation after mild COVID-19. Study-wide results and limits: A subset of responding clones appeared in pre-infection memory, suggesting cross-reactive memory joined. For contracting clones, CD4+ ones sat mainly in CM and EM, CD8+ in EMRA.

Amplification by 5'RACE using constant-segment primers produced TCR alpha and TCR beta cDNA libraries that carried sample barcodes and UMIs. TCRdb reprocessed the 5' RACE reads with MiXCR, giving one entry per CDR3 protein. Found here are about 57,000 distinct CDR3 sequences, 12% of them singletons; the top ten hold about 25%. This CDR3 comprises 14 residues. The germline V and J ends were trimmed by 5 bases and 3 bases, with 16 bases remaining between them. Looked up from germline, CDR1 is DFQATT and CDR2 is SNEGSKA (reference sequence). In this sample, this clonotype turned up many times. Antigen specificity is unknown.

The receptor's source is a man in his late teens or twenties who had mild COVID-19 (a few samples of this study predate the infection). Cell type and time point are not known. The sequenced sample consisted of PBMCs or a T cell subset sorted from them (not recorded which). The J gene is TRBJ2-5, the V gene TRBV20-1, with D unresolved. The CDR3 bases are TGCAGTGCTGACCGGACCGTTAAGAAAGAGACCCAGTACTTC. Amino acids: CSADRTVKKETQYF.